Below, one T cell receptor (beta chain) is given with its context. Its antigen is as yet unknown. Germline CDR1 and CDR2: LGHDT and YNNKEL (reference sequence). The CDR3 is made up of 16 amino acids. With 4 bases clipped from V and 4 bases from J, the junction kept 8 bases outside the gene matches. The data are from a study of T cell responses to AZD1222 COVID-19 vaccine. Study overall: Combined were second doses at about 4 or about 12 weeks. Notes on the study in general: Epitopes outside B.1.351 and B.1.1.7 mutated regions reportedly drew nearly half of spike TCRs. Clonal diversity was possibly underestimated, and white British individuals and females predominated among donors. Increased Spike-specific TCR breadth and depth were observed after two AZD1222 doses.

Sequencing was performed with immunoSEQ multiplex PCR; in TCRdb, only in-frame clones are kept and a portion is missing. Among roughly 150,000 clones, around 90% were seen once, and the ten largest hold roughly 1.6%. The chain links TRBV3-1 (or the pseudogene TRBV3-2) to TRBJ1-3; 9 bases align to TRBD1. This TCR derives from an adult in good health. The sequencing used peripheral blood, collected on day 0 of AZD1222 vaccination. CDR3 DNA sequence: TGTGCCAGCAGCCGATTACAGGGGGCGCAGGGAAACACCATATATTTT. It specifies CASSRLQGAQGNTIYF.